This entry lists 23 T cell receptor beta chains sequenced from one sample in a study of blood T cells in healthy people across ages. It was with a sample-barcoded 5' primer and a J-beta primer mix that a second PCR of roughly 7 to 12 cycles was run. TCRdb processed the 5' RACE reads anew with MiXCR; each CDR3 protein has one entry. The sample shows approximately 770,000 distinct CDR3 sequences, 55% to 70% of them seen only once. Material: blood. The receptors originated from a man aged 30-40 years in good health.

J is TRBJ2-1 and V is TRBV10-3, with D hard to call. The germline CDR1 and CDR2 sequences are ENHRY and SYGVKD. V was pared by 4 bases and J by 7 bases, with 5 bases between. CDR3 length equals 11 residues. In DNA, the CDR3 is TGTGCCATCAGTGTCCAGAATGAGCAGTTCTTC. Translation gives CAISVQNEQFF.

This clonotype was observed a single time. The chain links TRBV29-1 to TRBJ1-2, with 10 bases identical to TRBD1. The germline gives CDR1 SQVTM, CDR2 ANQGSEA. Trimming at V came to 7 bases and at J to 10 bases, leaving 12 bases not matched to a gene. The CDR3 consists of 13 residues. CDR3 region: CSAATGGQRDYTF. The CDR3 DNA reads as TGCAGCGCCGCGACAGGGGGCCAGCGTGACTACACCTTC.

This clonotype has only a few counts. The chain uses TRBV27 and TRBJ2-7; 8 bases line up with TRBD1. Unmatched junction bases numbered 5, after V lost 6 bases and J lost 4 bases. Germline V gene lookup returns CDR1 MNHEY and CDR2 SMNVEV (reference sequence). CDR3 size: 13 residues. CDR3 DNA: TGTGCCAGCAGCTACAGGGGGTCGTACGAGCAGTACTTC. Translating it yields CASSYRGSYEQYF.

This clonotype was counted once. The chain carries TRBV4-2 and TRBJ2-1; TRBD2 agrees at 8 bases. There are 12 residues in the CDR3. In germline, CDR1 is LGHNA, CDR2 YNFKEQ. V shed 4 bases, J shed 12 bases, and the junction held 5 bases outside the gene matches. The CDR3 loop reads CASSPWAGGQFF. The CDR3 region has the DNA TGTGCCAGCAGCCCCTGGGCGGGAGGGCAGTTCTTC.

The chain couples TRBV29-1 to TRBJ1-2, with a tentative D call TRBD1 (5 bases). With 7 bases removed from V and 3 bases from J, the gap between germline ends came to 15 bases. The CDR3 covers 13 residues. From germline, CDR1 is SQVTM and CDR2 ANQGSEA. CDR3 sequence reads: CSARDRVDYGYTF. CDR3 nucleotides: TGCAGCGCTCGGGACCGGGTGGACTATGGCTACACCTTC.

The chain has TRBV13 and TRBJ2-1, with D possibly TRBD1 on 5 matching bases. Trimming cost V 7 bases and J 0 bases, with 10 bases left between them. The CDR3 loop spans 14 amino acids. Germline V lookup: CDR1 PRHDT, CDR2 FYEKMQ (reference sequence). CDR3 DNA sequence: TGTGCCAGCACCCAGGGCCACTCCTACAATGAGCAGTTCTTC. Translated, it gives CASTQGHSYNEQFF.

The rearrangement joins TRBV7-9 to TRBJ1-2; D possibly corresponds to TRBD1 (5 bases). V was shortened by 5 bases and J by 8 bases, with 18 bases between the two germline ends. The CDR3 contains 14 residues. In germline, CDR1 is SEHNR, CDR2 FQNEAQ (reference sequence). This CDR3 reads CASSPTGDPSGYTF. The DNA of the CDR3 is TGTGCCAGCAGCCCCACGGGGGATCCGTCGGGCTACACCTTC.

In this sample, this clonotype turned up a few times. The CDR3 DNA reads TGTGCCAGCAGTACCTCCTTTGGACCACAAGAGACCCAGTACTTC. As protein: CASSTSFGPQETQYF. The chain uses TRBV25-1 and TRBJ2-5, with no clear D. Germline CDR1 and CDR2: MGHDK and SYGVNS. The CDR3 is 15 residues long. The V end was cut by 5 bases, the J end by 2 bases, with 15 bases between.

This clonotype was seen only a few times. The CDR3 DNA reads TGTGCCAGCCGTCCTCTTGCGTGGGACTCCTACGAGCAGTACTTC. This gives the protein CASRPLAWDSYEQYF. The rearrangement uses TRBV7-9 and TRBJ2-7; no reliable D call. With 8 bases removed from V and 0 bases from J, the gap between germline ends came to 17 bases. The V gene's germline CDR1 is SEHNR and CDR2 FQNEAQ (reference sequence). The CDR3 runs to 15 residues.

V and J are TRBV7-2 and TRBJ2-2, with 8 bases lining up with TRBD2. J lost 9 bases, V lost 2 bases, and 8 bases had no gene match. Per the germline V gene, CDR1 is SGHTA and CDR2 is FQGNSA. The length of the CDR3 is 15 residues. This CDR3 reads CASSLSAGGSRELFF. Written as DNA, the CDR3 is TGTGCCAGCAGCTTATCCGCGGGGGGTTCAAGGGAGCTGTTTTTT.

This clonotype came up many times. The chain is built from TRBV29-1 and TRBJ2-3, with TRBD2 identical over 7 bases. The CDR3 is 15 amino acids. V shed 7 bases and J 6 bases; nucleotides not matched to a gene: 16. From germline, CDR1 is SQVTM and CDR2 ANQGSEA. CDR3 sequence: CSASHGLDVADTQYF. In DNA, the CDR3 is TGCAGCGCCTCCCATGGACTAGATGTGGCGGATACGCAGTATTTT.

The rearrangement uses TRBV19 and TRBJ2-7; D call uncertain. Trimming stripped 6 bases from V and 0 bases from J, with 9 bases between. The germline V gene has CDR1 LNHDA and CDR2 SQIVND (reference sequence). The CDR3 has 13 amino acids. The CDR3 nucleotides are TGTGCCAGTAGGCCGCCCCACTCCTACGAGCAGTACTTC. It specifies CASRPPHSYEQYF. The variable domain in full, completed from reference TRBV19 and TRBJ2-7, reads DGGITQSPKYLFRKEGQNVTLSCEQNLNHDAMYWYRQDPGQGLRLIYYSQIVNDFQKGDIAEGYSVSREKKESFPLTVTSAQKNPTAFYLCASRPPHSYEQYFGPGTRLTVT.

The chain is built from TRBV7-2 and TRBJ2-1, with 12 bases matching TRBD2. J was trimmed by 3 bases and V by 1 base; bases with no gene match: 4. The CDR3 length is 17 residues. Germline V gene lookup returns CDR1 SGHTA and CDR2 FQGNSA. Written as DNA, the CDR3 is TGTGCCAGCAGCTTAGGCCCGACTAGCGGGGGCTACAATGAGCAGTTCTTC. It is translated as CASSLGPTSGGYNEQFF.

This clonotype was found a few times. This chain uses TRBV11-1 with TRBJ2-1; D unclear. V lost 5 bases, J lost 7 bases, and 12 bases lay in between. This CDR3 is built from 13 residues. CDR1 and CDR2 from the germline V gene are SGHAT and FQDESV (reference sequence). CDR3 amino acids: CASSLNLWNEQFF. CDR3 bases: TGTGCCAGCAGCCTAAATCTTTGGAATGAGCAGTTCTTC.

The chain recombines TRBV25-1 with TRBJ1-2, with 8 bases that match TRBD1. J gave up 4 bases and V 5 bases, and 9 bases lay outside the gene matches. Germline V gives CDR1 MGHDK, CDR2 SYGVNS. CDR3 length: 15 residues. The CDR3 nucleotides are TGTGCCAGCAGTCCGTCAGGGGGCGCATCCTATGGCTACACCTTC. It specifies CASSPSGGASYGYTF.

The genes are TRBV7-9 and TRBJ2-5; D remains ambiguous. The CDR3 is 15 residues long. The germline V gene encodes CDR1 SEHNR and CDR2 FQNEAQ (reference sequence). The V gene lost 1 base and the J gene lost 4 bases, with 13 bases spanning the gap. The CDR3 loop reads CASSLEFWSGETQYF. The CDR3 nucleotides read TGTGCCAGCAGCTTAGAATTCTGGTCGGGAGAGACCCAGTACTTC. Filled out from reference TRBV7-9 and TRBJ2-5, the complete variable domain reads DTGVSQNPRHKITKRGQNVTFRCDPISEHNRLYWYRQTLGQGPEFLTYFQNEAQLEKSRLLSDRFSAERPKGSFSTLEIQRTEQGDSAMYLCASSLEFWSGETQYFGPGTRLLVL.

This chain links TRBV4-3 with TRBJ2-5, with D possibly TRBD1 on 6 matching bases. The CDR3 spans 18 residues. Germline CDR1 is LGHNA and CDR2 is YSLEER. V was clipped by 2 bases and J by 1 base, with 20 bases between them. The CDR3 sequence is CASSQQPWPQGTQETQYF. Written as DNA, the CDR3 is TGCGCCAGCAGCCAACAACCGTGGCCACAGGGCACCCAAGAGACCCAGTACTTC.

The genes are TRBV3-1 and TRBJ2-6, with D possibly being TRBD2 (5 bases). Trimming took 8 bases from V and 2 from J, leaving 13 bases between them. Germline loops: CDR1 LGHDT, CDR2 YNNKEL (reference sequence). The CDR3 totals 15 residues. CDR3 nucleotides: TGTGCCAGCCGACATCGGGGAGCTGGGGCCAACGTCCTGACTTTC. This gives the protein CASRHRGAGANVLTF. Full variable domain (remainder filled in from reference TRBV3-1 and TRBJ2-6): DTAVSQTPKYLVTQMGNDKSIKCEQNLGHDTMYWYKQDSKKFLKIMFSYNNKELIINETVPNRFSPKSPDKAHLNLHINSLELGDSAVYFCASRHRGAGANVLTFGAGSRLTVL.

This clonotype was seen ten or more times. The rearrangement links TRBV7-2 to TRBJ2-7; 14 positions match TRBD2. Germline CDR1 reads SGHTA; CDR2 reads FQGNSA. Trimming cost V 5 bases and J 1 base; bases outside gene matches: 10. The CDR3 consists of 18 residues. The CDR3 nucleotides read TGTGCCAGCAGCCGCGAAAGAGGGACTAGCGGGAGTTCCTACGAGCAGTACTTC. Protein sequence: CASSRERGTSGSSYEQYF.

This clonotype was found a few times. This CDR3 is CASSREQETQYF. The CDR3 DNA reads as TGTGCCAGCAGTAGGGAACAAGAGACCCAGTACTTC. The chain couples TRBV12-3 or TRBV12-4 to TRBJ2-5; D is undetermined. The CDR3 extends over 12 amino acids. Trimming removed 5 bases from V and 2 bases from J, with 6 bases in between.

The chain is built from TRBV4-2 and TRBJ2-4; TRBD2 agrees at 10 bases. The J call is doubtful: the DNA matches TRBJ2-7 better. This CDR3 comprises 17 residues. Per the germline V gene, CDR1 is LGHNA and CDR2 is YNFKEQ. The CDR3 bases are TGTGCCAGCAGTGCGGCTAGCGGGAGTAGCGGTTCCTACGAGCAGTACTTC. Amino acid sequence: CASSAASGSSGSYEQYF.

This clonotype has just a few counts. The chain couples TRBV11-2 to TRBJ1-2; D is perhaps TRBD1 (6 bases). V lost 3 bases and J lost 4, with 12 bases in between. CDR3 size: 14 residues. The germline CDR1 and CDR2 sequences are SGHAT and FQNNGV. CDR3 sequence (DNA): TGTGCCAGCAGCTTCTCCTCGGACAGCTATGGCTACACCTTC. It yields the protein CASSFSSDSYGYTF. Full variable domain (outside the CDR3, taken from reference TRBV11-2 and TRBJ1-2): EAGVAQSPRYKIIEKRQSVAFWCNPISGHATLYWYQQILGQGPKLLIQFQNNGVVDDSQLPKDRFSAERLKGVDSTLKIQPAKLEDSAVYLCASSFSSDSYGYTFGSGTRLTVV.

The chain links TRBV20-1 to TRBJ2-4; D assignment may be TRBD1 or TRBD2 (6 bases each). Germline V gene lookup returns CDR1 DFQATT and CDR2 SNEGSKA (reference sequence). This CDR3 comprises 18 residues. Trimming took 6 bases from V and 2 from J, leaving 26 bases between them. CDR3 bases: TGCAGTGCCCCACCAGTTTTACAGGGAGGTGGACCCAAAAACATTCAGTACTTC. The encoded protein is CSAPPVLQGGGPKNIQYF.